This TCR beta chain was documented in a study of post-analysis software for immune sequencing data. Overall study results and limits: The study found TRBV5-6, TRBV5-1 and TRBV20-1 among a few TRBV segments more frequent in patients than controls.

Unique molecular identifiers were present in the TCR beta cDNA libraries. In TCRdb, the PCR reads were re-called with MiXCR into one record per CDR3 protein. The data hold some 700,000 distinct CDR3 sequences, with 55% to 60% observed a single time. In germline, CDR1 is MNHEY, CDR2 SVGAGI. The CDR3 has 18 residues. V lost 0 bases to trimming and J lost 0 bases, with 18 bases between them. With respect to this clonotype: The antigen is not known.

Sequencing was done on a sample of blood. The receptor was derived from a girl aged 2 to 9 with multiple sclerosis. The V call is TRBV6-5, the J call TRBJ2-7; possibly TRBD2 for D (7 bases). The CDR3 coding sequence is TGTGCCAGCAGTTACTCGACACCGGCGGGGGCCCTCTCCTACGAGCAGTACTTC. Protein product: CASSYSTPAGALSYEQYF.